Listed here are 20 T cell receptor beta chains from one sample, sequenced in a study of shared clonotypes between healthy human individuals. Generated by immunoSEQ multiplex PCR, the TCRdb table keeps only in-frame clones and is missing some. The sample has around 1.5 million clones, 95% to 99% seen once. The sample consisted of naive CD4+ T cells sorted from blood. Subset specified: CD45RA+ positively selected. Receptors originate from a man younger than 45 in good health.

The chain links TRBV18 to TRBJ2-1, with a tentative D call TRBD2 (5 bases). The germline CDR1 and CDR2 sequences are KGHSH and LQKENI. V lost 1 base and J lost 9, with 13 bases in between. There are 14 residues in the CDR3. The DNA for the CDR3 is TGTGCCAGCTCACCACGGGAAATTGGGAGTGAGCAGTTCTTC. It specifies CASSPREIGSEQFF. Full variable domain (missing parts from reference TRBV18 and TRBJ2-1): NAGVMQNPRHLVRRRGQEARLRCSPMKGHSHVYWYRQLPEEGLKFMVYLQKENIIDESGMPKERFSAEFPKEGPSILRIQQVVRGDSAAYFCASSPREIGSEQFFGPGTRLTVL.

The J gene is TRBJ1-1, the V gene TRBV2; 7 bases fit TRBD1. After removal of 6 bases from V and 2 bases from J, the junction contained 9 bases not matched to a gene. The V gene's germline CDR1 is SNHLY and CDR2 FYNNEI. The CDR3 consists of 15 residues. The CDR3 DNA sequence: TGTGCCAGCAGGGGACAGCTTTTGGCTAACACTGAAGCTTTCTTT. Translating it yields CASRGQLLANTEAFF.

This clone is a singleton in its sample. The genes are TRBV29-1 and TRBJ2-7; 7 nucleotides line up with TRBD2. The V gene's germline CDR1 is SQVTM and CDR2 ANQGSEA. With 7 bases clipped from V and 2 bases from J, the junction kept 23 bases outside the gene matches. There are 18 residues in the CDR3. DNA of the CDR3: TGCAGCGCCACGGGGTGGAGAGATGGACTAGAGAGCGCCTACGAGCAGTACTTC. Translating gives CSATGWRDGLESAYEQYF.

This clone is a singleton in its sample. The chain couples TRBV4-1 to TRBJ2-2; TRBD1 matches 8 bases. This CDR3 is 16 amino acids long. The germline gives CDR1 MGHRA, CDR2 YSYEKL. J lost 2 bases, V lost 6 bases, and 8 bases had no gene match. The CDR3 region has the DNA TGCGCCAGCAGATCAACAGGGGGTGATAACACCGGGGAGCTGTTTTTT. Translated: CASRSTGGDNTGELFF.

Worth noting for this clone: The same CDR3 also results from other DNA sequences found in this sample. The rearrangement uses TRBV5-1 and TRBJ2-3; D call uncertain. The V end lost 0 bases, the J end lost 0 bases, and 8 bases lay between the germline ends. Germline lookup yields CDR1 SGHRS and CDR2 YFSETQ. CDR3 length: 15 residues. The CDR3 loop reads CASSLDTSSTDTQYF. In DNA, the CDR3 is TGCGCCAGCAGCTTGGACACGTCTAGCACAGATACGCAGTATTTT.

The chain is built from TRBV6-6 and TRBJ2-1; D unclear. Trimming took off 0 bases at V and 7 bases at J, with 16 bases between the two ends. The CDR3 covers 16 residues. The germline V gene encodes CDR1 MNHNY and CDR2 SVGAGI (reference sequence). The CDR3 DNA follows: TGTGCCAGCAGTTACTCGATTAGTTTGGGTGAGAATGAGCAGTTCTTC. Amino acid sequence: CASSYSISLGENEQFF.

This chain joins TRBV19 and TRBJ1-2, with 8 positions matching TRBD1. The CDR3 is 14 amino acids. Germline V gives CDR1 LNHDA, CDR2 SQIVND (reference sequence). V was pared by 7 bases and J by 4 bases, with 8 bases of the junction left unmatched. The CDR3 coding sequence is TGTGCCAGTAATAGGAGGACAGGGCTCTATGGCTACACCTTC. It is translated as CASNRRTGLYGYTF. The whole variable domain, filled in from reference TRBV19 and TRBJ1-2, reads DGGITQSPKYLFRKEGQNVTLSCEQNLNHDAMYWYRQDPGQGLRLIYYSQIVNDFQKGDIAEGYSVSREKKESFPLTVTSAQKNPTAFYLCASNRRTGLYGYTFGSGTRLTVV.

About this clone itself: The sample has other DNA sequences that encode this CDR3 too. The chain's CDR3 is CASSLVGGSSYEQYF. CDR3 bases: TGCGCCAGCAGCTTGGTCGGTGGGAGCTCCTACGAGCAGTACTTC. This rearrangement joins TRBV5-1 to TRBJ2-7; D possibly corresponds to TRBD2 (5 bases). The CDR3 totals 15 residues. Trimming pared 0 bases from V and 0 bases from J, leaving 10 bases between. CDR1 and CDR2 (germline): SGHRS, YFSETQ.

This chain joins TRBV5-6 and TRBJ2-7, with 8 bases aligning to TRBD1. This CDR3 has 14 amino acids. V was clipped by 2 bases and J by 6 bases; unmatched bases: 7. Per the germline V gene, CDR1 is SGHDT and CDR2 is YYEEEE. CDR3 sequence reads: CASSLTTGEAEQYF. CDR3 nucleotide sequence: TGTGCCAGCAGCTTAACGACAGGGGAGGCCGAGCAGTACTTC.

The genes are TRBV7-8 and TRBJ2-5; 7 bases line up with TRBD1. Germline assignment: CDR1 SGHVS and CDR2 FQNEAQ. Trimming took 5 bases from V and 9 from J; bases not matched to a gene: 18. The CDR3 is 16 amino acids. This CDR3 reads CASSPSGGPGRGPQYF. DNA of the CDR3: TGTGCCAGCAGCCCATCCGGCGGTCCGGGTAGGGGGCCCCAGTACTTC.

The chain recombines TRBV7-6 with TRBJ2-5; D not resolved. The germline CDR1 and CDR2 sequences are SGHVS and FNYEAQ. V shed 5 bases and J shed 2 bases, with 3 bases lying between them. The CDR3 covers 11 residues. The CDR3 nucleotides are TGTGCCAGCAGCCAACAAGAGACCCAGTACTTC. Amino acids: CASSQQETQYF.

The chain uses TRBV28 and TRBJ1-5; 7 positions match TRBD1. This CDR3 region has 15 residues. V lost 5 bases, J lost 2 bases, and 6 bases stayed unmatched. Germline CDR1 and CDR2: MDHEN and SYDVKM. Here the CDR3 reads CASSHRGRGNQPQHF. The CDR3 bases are TGTGCCAGCAGTCACAGGGGAAGGGGCAATCAGCCCCAGCATTTT.

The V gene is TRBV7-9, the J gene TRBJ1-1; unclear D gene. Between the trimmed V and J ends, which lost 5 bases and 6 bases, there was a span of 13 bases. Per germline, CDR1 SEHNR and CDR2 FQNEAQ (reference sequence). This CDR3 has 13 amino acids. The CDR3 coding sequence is TGTGCCAGCAGCAGTACTGCTTTCCCTGAAGCTTTCTTT. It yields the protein CASSSTAFPEAFF.

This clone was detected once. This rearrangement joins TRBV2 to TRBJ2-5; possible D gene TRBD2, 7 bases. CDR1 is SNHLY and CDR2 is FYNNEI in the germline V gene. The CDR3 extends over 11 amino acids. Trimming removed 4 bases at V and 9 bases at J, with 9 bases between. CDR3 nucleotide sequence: TGTGCCAGCAGTGGAGGGGGGGCCCAGTACTTC. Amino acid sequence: CASSGGGAQYF.

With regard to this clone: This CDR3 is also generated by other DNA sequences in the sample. In nucleotides, the CDR3 is TGCGCCAGCAGCTTGGCCGGAGGGTGGGAGACCCAGTACTTC. Translating gives CASSLAGGWETQYF. The chain links TRBV5-1 to TRBJ2-5, with D possibly being TRBD2 (6 bases). V lost 0 bases and J 5 bases, leaving 11 bases between the germline ends. The V gene's germline CDR1 is SGHRS and CDR2 YFSETQ. There are 14 residues in the CDR3.

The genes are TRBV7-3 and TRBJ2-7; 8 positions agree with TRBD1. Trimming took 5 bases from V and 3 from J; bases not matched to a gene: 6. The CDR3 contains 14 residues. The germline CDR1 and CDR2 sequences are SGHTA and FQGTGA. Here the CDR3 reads CASSIGTGDYEQYF. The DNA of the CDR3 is TGTGCCAGCAGCATCGGGACAGGAGACTACGAGCAGTACTTC.

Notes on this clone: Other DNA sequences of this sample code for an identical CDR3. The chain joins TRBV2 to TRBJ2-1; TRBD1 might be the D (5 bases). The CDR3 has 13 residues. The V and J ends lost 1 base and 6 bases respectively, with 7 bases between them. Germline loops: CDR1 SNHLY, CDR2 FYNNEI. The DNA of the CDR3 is TGTGCCAGCAGTGAAGGGACAACCAATGAGCAGTTCTTC. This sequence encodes CASSEGTTNEQFF.

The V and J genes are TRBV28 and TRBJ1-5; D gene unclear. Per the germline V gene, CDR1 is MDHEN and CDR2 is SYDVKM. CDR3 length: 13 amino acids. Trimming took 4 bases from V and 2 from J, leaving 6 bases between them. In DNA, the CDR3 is TGTGCCAGCAGTTGGCAGGGCAATCAGCCCCAGCATTTT. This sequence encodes CASSWQGNQPQHF.

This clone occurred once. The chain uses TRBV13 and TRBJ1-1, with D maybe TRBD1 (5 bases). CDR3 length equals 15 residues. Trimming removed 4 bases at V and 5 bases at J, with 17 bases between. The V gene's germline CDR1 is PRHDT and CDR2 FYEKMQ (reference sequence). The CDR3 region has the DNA TGTGCCAGCAGCTCGCCCCCCTTGGGGGAGACTGAAGCTTTCTTT. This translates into CASSSPPLGETEAFF.

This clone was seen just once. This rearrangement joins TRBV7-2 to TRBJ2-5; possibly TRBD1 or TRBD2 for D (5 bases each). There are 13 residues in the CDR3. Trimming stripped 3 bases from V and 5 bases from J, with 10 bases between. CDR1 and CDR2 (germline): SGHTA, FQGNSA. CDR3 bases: TGTGCCAGCAGCTTCGGGGCACGGGAGACCCAGTACTTC. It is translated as CASSFGARETQYF. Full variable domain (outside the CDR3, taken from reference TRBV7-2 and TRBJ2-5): GAGVSQSPSNKVTEKGKDVELRCDPISGHTALYWYRQSLGQGLEFLIYFQGNSAPDKSGLPSDRFSAERTGGSVSTLTIQRTQQEDSAVYLCASSFGARETQYFGPGTRLLVL.